A single sample gave rise to the 22 T cell receptor beta chains below, sequenced in a study of T cell responses to AZD1222 COVID-19 vaccine (dated by TCRdb to the early 2020s). Libraries were made using the immunoSEQ multiplex PCR assay. Here the immuneACCESS table is served through TCRdb, limited to in-frame sequences with V and J called. Missing clones are a known gap in these copies; in checked studies unresolved V genes cover under half, and the rest lacks a known reason. A total of about 99,000 clones appear in this sample, approximately 90% of them only once. 2.5% to 3% of the sample belongs to the ten largest clones. The intended sense of this specimen's time point label: baseline before first vaccination. Sample: peripheral blood, taken on day 0 of AZD1222 vaccination. The receptors derive from an adult in good health.

The chain uses TRBV9 and TRBJ1-5, with a weak D call TRBD1 (6 bases). V shed 0 bases and J shed 7 bases, with 14 bases lying between them. This CDR3 comprises 15 residues. CDR1 is SGDLS and CDR2 is YYNGEE in the germline V gene. CDR3 DNA: TGTGCCAGCAGCGTAGACGGGGGCGCGGGACAGCCCCAGCATTTT. Translated, it gives CASSVDGGAGQPQHF.

The J gene is TRBJ2-7, the V gene TRBV5-1; TRBD2 agrees at 8 bases. The CDR3 totals 15 residues. CDR1 is SGHRS, CDR2 YFSETQ, per germline. This chain's CDR3 is CASSLGVSGVYEQYV. The CDR3 region has the DNA TGTGCCAGCAGCTTGGGAGTTAGCGGGGTTTACGAGCAGTACGTC.

The rearrangement uses TRBV15 and TRBJ1-5; the match to TRBD1 covers 8 bases. J lost 7 bases, V lost 6 bases, and 8 bases had no gene match. The germline V gene has CDR1 LNHNV and CDR2 YYDKDF (reference sequence). CDR3 length equals 14 residues. The CDR3 loop reads CATSFRGPGQPQHF. The CDR3 DNA is TGTGCCACCAGTTTCAGGGGGCCCGGGCAGCCCCAGCATTTT.

The V call is TRBV11-3, the J call TRBJ1-1; D uncertain. The CDR3 contains 13 residues. Looked up from germline, CDR1 is SGHNT and CDR2 is YENEEA. Trimming shortened V by 0 bases and J by 5 bases, and 7 bases separated the two germline ends. Written as DNA, the CDR3 is TGTGCCAGCAGCTTAGATGAATTAACTGAAGCTTTCTTT. This codes for CASSLDELTEAFF.

The chain combines TRBV18 with TRBJ1-6, with 7 bases lining up with TRBD1. Germline CDR1 and CDR2: KGHSH and LQKENI. With 3 bases clipped from V and 9 bases from J, the junction kept 2 bases outside the gene matches. CDR3 size: 13 residues. DNA for the CDR3: TGTGCCAGCTCACCGAACAGGGGTTCACCCCTCCACTTT. Protein product: CASSPNRGSPLHF.

The chain recombines TRBV15 with TRBJ1-2; no reliable D call. This CDR3 is built from 15 residues. CDR1 is LNHNV, CDR2 YYDKDF, per germline (reference sequence). Between the trimmed V and J ends, which lost 0 bases and 0 bases, there was a span of 8 bases. In DNA, the CDR3 is TGTGCCACCAGCAGAGAGAGCGGAGCTAACTATGGCTACACCTTC. It translates to CATSRESGANYGYTF.

The chain links TRBV6-4 to TRBJ2-1, with 11 positions matching TRBD2. V lost 3 bases, J lost 8 bases, and 3 bases stayed unmatched. The CDR3 covers 14 residues. CDR1 MRHNA and CDR2 SNTAGT come from the germline V gene. In DNA, the CDR3 is TGTGCCAGCAGTGAAGCACTAGCGGGAGATGAGCAGTTCTTC. Encoded protein: CASSEALAGDEQFF.

V and J are TRBV6-5 and TRBJ1-2, with D perhaps TRBD1 (5 bases). Germline V gives CDR1 MNHEY, CDR2 SVGAGI. This CDR3 region has 14 residues. The V gene lost 6 bases and the J gene lost 5 bases, with 16 bases spanning the gap. DNA for the CDR3: TGTGCCAGCAGCGGGACCCTGCTCGATTATGGCTACACCTTC. Translation gives CASSGTLLDYGYTF.

The chain employs TRBV5-6 and TRBJ1-4, with D unresolved. The CDR3 contains 12 residues. CDR1 and CDR2 (germline): SGHDT, YYEEEE. V shed 3 bases and J shed 8 bases, with 8 bases lying between them. The CDR3: CASSSGGEKLFF. CDR3 DNA: TGTGCCAGCAGCTCAGGCGGGGAAAAACTGTTTTTT.

For the CDR3, the DNA is TGTGCCAGCAGCTTCAGACAGGGATCCAACGATAATTCACCCCTCCACTTT. It codes for CASSFRQGSNDNSPLHF. J is TRBJ1-6 and V is TRBV5-4, with 7 bases lining up with TRBD1. Germline V gene lookup returns CDR1 SGHNT and CDR2 YYREEE (reference sequence). The ends lost 2 bases at V and 5 bases at J; junction bases unmatched: 10. The CDR3 covers 17 residues.

The chain carries TRBV2 and TRBJ2-5, with a possible D match to TRBD1 (6 bases). Germline-derived CDR1 and CDR2 are SNHLY and FYNNEI. Trimming pared 2 bases from V and 4 bases from J, leaving 14 bases between. This CDR3 contains 15 residues. Here the CDR3 reads CASSEQPGQGETQYF. The CDR3 DNA reads as TGTGCCAGCAGTGAACAACCGGGACAAGGAGAGACCCAGTACTTC.

This clone was seen once. The chain links TRBV6-1 to TRBJ2-1; TRBD2 aligns across 7 bases. The CDR3 contains 16 residues. V lost 0 bases and J lost 3; bases outside the gene matches: 5. Germline assignment: CDR1 MNHNS and CDR2 SASEGT. The DNA for the CDR3 is TGTGCCAGCAGTGAAGCGTCTAGCGGATTCTACAATGAGCAGTTCTTC. Amino acid sequence: CASSEASSGFYNEQFF.

J is TRBJ1-2 and V is TRBV6-6; D gene ambiguous. There are 15 residues in the CDR3. Germline CDR1 MNHNY, CDR2 SVGAGI (reference sequence). Trimming shortened V by 0 bases and J by 7 bases, and 15 bases separated the two germline ends. The CDR3 region is CASSYSMANHAGYTF. The CDR3 region has the DNA TGTGCCAGCAGTTACTCGATGGCCAATCATGCTGGCTACACCTTC.

The V gene is TRBV11-1, the J gene TRBJ1-1, with TRBD1 matching over 8 bases. V lost 5 bases to trimming and J lost 2 bases; unmatched junction nucleotides: 4. The CDR3 has 14 amino acids. Germline CDR1 reads SGHAT; CDR2 reads FQDESV (reference sequence). CDR3: CASSRTGGNTEAFF. DNA for the CDR3: TGTGCCAGCAGCCGAACAGGGGGTAACACTGAAGCTTTCTTT.

The chain uses TRBV7-2 and TRBJ2-4; no definite D call. Germline CDR1 is SGHTA and CDR2 is FQGNSA. The CDR3 consists of 15 residues. V was cut by 5 bases and J by 3 bases, with 14 bases left in between. The CDR3 DNA follows: TGTGCCAGCAGCCCCCGGAGTGTAGTCAAAAACATTCAGTACTTC. Translation: CASSPRSVVKNIQYF. The full variable domain, with the rest looked up from reference TRBV7-2 and TRBJ2-4, is GAGVSQSPSNKVTEKGKDVELRCDPISGHTALYWYRQSLGQGLEFLIYFQGNSAPDKSGLPSDRFSAERTGGSVSTLTIQRTQQEDSAVYLCASSPRSVVKNIQYFGAGTRLSVL.

The chain links TRBV5-6 to TRBJ1-2; D is perhaps TRBD1 (5 bases). Germline assignment: CDR1 SGHDT and CDR2 YYEEEE. This CDR3 has 14 amino acids. V was pared by 6 bases and J by 5 bases, with 17 bases between. Here the CDR3 reads CASTGRGKQYGYTF. The CDR3, as DNA: TGTGCCAGCACGGGTAGGGGTAAGCAGTATGGCTACACCTTC. The whole variable domain, remainder taken from reference TRBV5-6 and TRBJ1-2, is DAGVTQSPTHLIKTRGQQVTLRCSPKSGHDTVSWYQQALGQGPQFIFQYYEEEERQRGNFPDRFSGHQFPNYSSELNVNALLLGDSALYLCASTGRGKQYGYTFGSGTRLTVV.

The J gene is TRBJ1-1, the V gene TRBV7-3; D is unresolved. V was clipped by 5 bases and J by 5 bases, with 12 bases between them. CDR3 length: 13 amino acids. Germline CDR1 and CDR2: SGHTA and FQGTGA. The DNA of the CDR3 is TGTGCCAGCAGCCCCACTACTGGGACTGAAGCTTTCTTT. Its protein is CASSPTTGTEAFF.

Many counts were recorded for this clone. The V call is TRBV6-4, the J call TRBJ1-5; D remains ambiguous. The V end was cut by 0 bases, the J end by 9 bases, with 12 bases between. Per the germline V gene, CDR1 is MRHNA and CDR2 is SNTAGT. This CDR3 region has 14 residues. The CDR3 is CASSDSRAKSPQHF. The CDR3 bases are TGTGCCAGCAGTGACTCAAGGGCTAAATCGCCCCAGCATTTT.

This sequence joins TRBV5-4 and TRBJ2-3; D might be TRBD1 or TRBD2, each matching 5 bases. The CDR3 totals 15 residues. Trimming left V 0 bases short and J 5 bases short, with 13 bases between. In germline, CDR1 is SGHNT, CDR2 YYREEE (reference sequence). The CDR3, as DNA: TGTGCCAGCAGCTTGGGGAGTAGGGGAGAAGATACGCAGTATTTT. It is translated as CASSLGSRGEDTQYF.

The chain couples TRBV4-3 to TRBJ1-1; unclear D gene. The CDR3 extends over 13 amino acids. Germline CDR1 LGHNA, CDR2 YSLEER. Trimming took off 4 bases at V and 1 base at J, with 7 bases between the two ends. The CDR3 sequence is CASSRDQNTEAFF. The CDR3 DNA is TGCGCCAGCAGCCGTGACCAGAACACTGAAGCTTTCTTT.

The J gene is TRBJ2-2, the V gene TRBV7-3, with 8 bases fitting TRBD2. This CDR3 comprises 17 residues. Germline V gene sequence: CDR1 SGHTA, CDR2 FQGTGA. The trim removed 5 bases at V and 5 bases at J, leaving 13 bases unmatched. The CDR3, as DNA: TGTGCCAGCAGCCCTGGTCGCTCGGGAGGGCCTACCGGGGAGCTGTTTTTT. Protein sequence: CASSPGRSGGPTGELFF.

To note about this clone: At one end, the junction sequence differs from germline, possibly due to a read error. This chain joins TRBV5-1 and TRBJ2-6; the D is unclear. Germline V lookup: CDR1 SGHRS, CDR2 YFSETQ. The CDR3 spans 15 residues. CDR3 in amino acids: CASSHSDSGANVLTF. In nucleotides, the CDR3 is TGTGCCAGCAGCCACTCGGACTCTGGGGCCAACGTCCTGACTTTC.